The text below deals with one T cell receptor (beta chain). The sample belongs to a study of blood T cell repertoires in COVID-19. Study-level background: Italy, Spain and the United States were the sources of the convalescent and acute COVID-19 samples.

Germline-derived CDR1 and CDR2 are SGHVS and FQNEAQ. The CDR3 is 13 residues long. Deletions cut 4 bases from V and 2 bases from J, with 7 bases between. Assay: immunoSEQ multiplex PCR; the TCRdb copy retains only in-frame clones and omits some. The sample shows fewer than 85,000 clones, approximately 78% of them seen only once. The chain carries TRBV7-8 and TRBJ2-3; unclear D gene. This TCR was sampled from a woman of 80 years or more with active or convalescent COVID-19. Sequences were obtained from peripheral blood. The CDR3 loop is CASSYQITDTQYF. The DNA of the CDR3 is TGTGCCAGCAGCTACCAGATCACAGATACGCAGTATTTT.